One sample yielded the 23 T cell receptor beta chains listed below, sequenced in a study of OX40 agonist ivuxolimab in advanced cancers. The library was generated by the immunoSEQ multiplex PCR assay. TCRdb took this table from immuneACCESS and kept in-frame rearrangements with V and J called. Such tables lack part of the clones; where checked against another copy, unresolved V genes explain under half of the gap, and the rest is unexplained. Present in this sample are about 55,000 clones, roughly three quarters of which were seen just once. Around 4.6% of the sample is in the top ten clones. This material consisted of CD4+ or CD8+ T cells sorted from blood, taken in a trial of the OX40 agonist ivuxolimab. These receptors were taken from an adult with an advanced solid tumor such as melanoma, head and neck, liver or kidney cancer.

The rearrangement links TRBV2 to TRBJ2-2; 12 nucleotides line up with TRBD1. J was trimmed by 7 bases and V by 3 bases; bases with no gene match: 3. The CDR3 covers 15 residues. Per the germline V gene, CDR1 is SNHLY and CDR2 is FYNNEI. CDR3 nucleotides: TGTGCCAGCAGTGAGGGGACAGGGGGCTTCGGGGAGCTGTTTTTT. Translation gives CASSEGTGGFGELFF.

The chain carries TRBV19 and TRBJ2-1; 7 nucleotides line up with TRBD2. The CDR3 is made up of 15 amino acids. V dropped 4 bases and J dropped 8; count of bases not matched to a gene: 11. Germline V gives CDR1 LNHDA, CDR2 SQIVND (reference sequence). The CDR3 loop reads CASSRGGKFVDEQFF. The CDR3 DNA is TGTGCCAGTAGTAGGGGGGGGAAATTCGTCGATGAGCAGTTCTTC.

The chain carries TRBV28 and TRBJ2-1; 8 bases agree with TRBD1. With V trimmed by 6 bases and J by 5 bases, 6 bases remained unmatched. Looked up from germline, CDR1 is MDHEN and CDR2 is SYDVKM. This CDR3 is 14 amino acids long. This CDR3 reads CASSREDRDNEQFF. CDR3 nucleotide sequence: TGTGCCAGCAGCCGTGAGGACAGGGACAATGAGCAGTTCTTC.

The gene calls are TRBV9 and TRBJ1-2; 8 nucleotides agree with TRBD1. The length of the CDR3 is 15 residues. Germline CDR1 reads SGDLS; CDR2 reads YYNGEE. The junction had 5 bases not matched to a gene; V was cut back by 0 bases and J by 4 bases. CDR3 amino acids: CASSVVGQGTYGYTF. Here the CDR3 DNA reads TGTGCCAGCAGCGTAGTTGGACAGGGTACCTATGGCTACACCTTC.

The chain couples TRBV6-1 to TRBJ2-6; TRBD1 is a possible D gene (6 bases). V was shortened by 0 bases and J by 2 bases, with 8 bases between the two germline ends. CDR3 length equals 16 residues. Germline V CDR1 and CDR2: MNHNS, SASEGT. CDR3 amino acids: CASSEAQGPGANVLTF. The CDR3 DNA reads as TGTGCCAGCAGTGAAGCACAGGGTCCTGGGGCCAACGTCCTGACTTTC.

CDR3 protein: CASSYLGQGGNEQFF. The DNA of the CDR3 is TGTGCCAGCAGTTATCTGGGACAGGGGGGGAATGAGCAGTTCTTC. This chain connects TRBV6-5 to TRBJ2-1; 11 nucleotides line up with TRBD1. Germline CDR1 reads MNHEY; CDR2 reads SVGAGI. This CDR3 has 15 residues. V lost 3 bases to trimming and J lost 7 bases; unmatched junction nucleotides: 5.

The rearrangement uses TRBV7-2 and TRBJ2-6, with 8 bases matching TRBD2. This CDR3 contains 15 residues. The germline V gene has CDR1 SGHTA and CDR2 FQGNSA. The J segment lost 4 bases and the V segment lost 5 bases, leaving 4 bases of the junction unmatched. CDR3 region: CASSRAGVGANVLTF. The CDR3 DNA sequence: TGTGCCAGCAGCCGAGCGGGGGTCGGGGCCAACGTCCTGACTTTC.

The J gene is TRBJ1-3, the V gene TRBV9; D ambiguous. Per the germline V gene, CDR1 is SGDLS and CDR2 is YYNGEE. The germline V and J ends were trimmed by 0 bases and 0 bases, with 7 bases remaining between them. CDR3 length: 15 residues. The CDR3 is CASSVVGNSGNTIYF. The CDR3 DNA reads as TGTGCCAGCAGCGTAGTGGGGAACTCTGGAAACACCATATATTTT.

The chain employs TRBV7-9 and TRBJ1-1; D ambiguous. Per the germline V gene, CDR1 is SEHNR and CDR2 is FQNEAQ (reference sequence). V was pared by 2 bases and J by 6 bases, with 10 bases between. CDR3 size: 13 residues. The CDR3 sequence: CASSLRGGAEAFF. For the CDR3, the DNA is TGTGCCAGCAGCTTACGGGGTGGGGCTGAAGCTTTCTTT. The whole variable domain, filled in from reference TRBV7-9 and TRBJ1-1, reads DTGVSQNPRHKITKRGQNVTFRCDPISEHNRLYWYRQTLGQGPEFLTYFQNEAQLEKSRLLSDRFSAERPKGSFSTLEIQRTEQGDSAMYLCASSLRGGAEAFFGQGTRLTVV.

This clone appeared once. The chain has TRBV4-1 and TRBJ1-1; 7 bases map to TRBD1. The length of the CDR3 is 17 residues. CDR1 is MGHRA, CDR2 YSYEKL, per germline. The trim removed 3 bases at V and 1 base at J, leaving 11 bases unmatched. CDR3 sequence: CASSHGDRAKGNTEAFF. The DNA for the CDR3 is TGCGCCAGCAGCCACGGCGACAGGGCCAAGGGGAACACTGAAGCTTTCTTT.

V gene TRBV6-5 combines with J gene TRBJ1-5; D ambiguous. CDR1 MNHEY and CDR2 SVGAGI come from the germline V gene. The CDR3 contains 13 residues. Trimming took 5 bases from V and 5 from J, leaving 10 bases between them. DNA of the CDR3: TGTGCCAGCAGTCCAACTATGCATCAGCCCCAGCATTTT. Residues: CASSPTMHQPQHF.

This clone was counted once. V and J are TRBV7-2 and TRBJ1-6; D unclear. This CDR3 has 14 residues. V gave up 1 base and J gave up 10 bases, with 11 bases separating them. CDR1 is SGHTA, CDR2 FQGNSA, per germline. CDR3 residues: CASSLGAGPSPLHF. The CDR3 region has the DNA TGTGCCAGCAGCTTAGGGGCAGGACCCTCACCCCTCCACTTT.

V gene TRBV9 combines with J gene TRBJ2-1, with 7 bases matching TRBD2. This CDR3 region has 16 residues. Germline CDR1 reads SGDLS; CDR2 reads YYNGEE. V shed 2 bases, J shed 5 bases, and the junction held 10 bases outside the gene matches. The CDR3 nucleotides are TGTGCCAGCAGCGTTACAGGCGGGAGTGGCGACAATGAGCAGTTCTTC. Translation: CASSVTGGSGDNEQFF.

The V and J genes are TRBV7-6 and TRBJ2-2, with 9 bases lining up with TRBD2. This CDR3 is built from 19 residues. From germline, CDR1 is SGHVS and CDR2 FNYEAQ. V shed 2 bases, J shed 0 bases, and the junction held 10 bases outside the gene matches. The CDR3 DNA reads TGTGCCAGCAGCTTAAGGGTAGCGGGGGCATCCTCGAACACCGGGGAGCTGTTTTTT. Translating gives CASSLRVAGASSNTGELFF.

The J gene is TRBJ2-3, the V gene TRBV5-1; 7 bases line up with TRBD2. The CDR3 loop spans 15 amino acids. CDR1 SGHRS and CDR2 YFSETQ come from the germline V gene. V was pared by 1 base and J by 0 bases, with 2 bases of the junction left unmatched. CDR3 sequence: CASSLTSVSTDTQYF. For the CDR3, the DNA is TGCGCCAGCAGCTTGACTAGCGTCAGCACAGATACGCAGTATTTT.

V usage is TRBV18 and J usage is TRBJ1-1; D possibly corresponds to TRBD1 (6 bases). The CDR3 covers 12 residues. CDR1 is KGHSH, CDR2 LQKENI, per germline. V was shortened by 4 bases and J by 8 bases, with 11 bases between the two germline ends. This CDR3 is CASSQVGQEAFF. The CDR3 DNA sequence: TGTGCCAGCTCACAGGTCGGACAGGAAGCTTTCTTT.

The chain joins TRBV27 to TRBJ1-3; TRBD1 agrees at 9 bases. CDR1 and CDR2 (germline): MNHEY, SMNVEV (reference sequence). The V gene end was trimmed by 6 bases and the J gene end by 2 bases; junction bases not matched to a gene: 2. This CDR3 region has 14 residues. CDR3 loop: CASRRTGAGNTIYF. CDR3 bases: TGTGCCAGCAGGCGGACAGGGGCTGGAAACACCATATATTTT.

This sequence joins TRBV9 and TRBJ2-2; 7 nucleotides line up with TRBD1. Germline V gene sequence: CDR1 SGDLS, CDR2 YYNGEE. The ends lost 4 bases at V and 6 bases at J; junction bases unmatched: 12. The CDR3 has 16 amino acids. CDR3 protein: CASSLRGTDIPGELFF. The CDR3 bases are TGTGCCAGCAGCCTCAGGGGGACGGACATACCCGGGGAGCTGTTTTTT. The whole variable domain, filled in from reference TRBV9 and TRBJ2-2, reads DSGVTQTPKHLITATGQRVTLRCSPRSGDLSVYWYQQSLDQGLQFLIQYYNGEERAKGNILERFSAQQFPDLHSELNLSSLELGDSALYFCASSLRGTDIPGELFFGEGSRLTVL.

This chain connects TRBV5-1 to TRBJ2-3; D is ambiguous. The germline V gene has CDR1 SGHRS and CDR2 YFSETQ. This CDR3 region has 14 residues. Trimming left V 7 bases short and J 2 bases short, with 14 bases between. CDR3 amino acids: CASELRISTDTQYF. DNA for the CDR3: TGCGCCAGCGAACTTCGGATCTCCACAGATACGCAGTATTTT.

V and J are TRBV13 and TRBJ1-4, with 9 nucleotides matching TRBD1. V was pared by 1 base and J by 0 bases, with 3 bases of the junction left unmatched. This CDR3 is 17 amino acids long. The germline V gene encodes CDR1 PRHDT and CDR2 FYEKMQ (reference sequence). The CDR3 nucleotides read TGTGCCAGCAGCTTAGTACAGGGGGCGCCAACTAATGAAAAACTGTTTTTT. Translating gives CASSLVQGAPTNEKLFF.

The V call is TRBV28, the J call TRBJ1-1, with TRBD1 as a possible D gene (6 bases). Germline CDR1 reads MDHEN; CDR2 reads SYDVKM. The germline V and J ends were trimmed by 8 bases and 11 bases, with 21 bases remaining between them. This CDR3 is 13 amino acids long. The CDR3 sequence: CASVPPSGGWAFF. CDR3 nucleotide sequence: TGTGCCAGCGTTCCTCCATCGGGGGGCTGGGCTTTCTTT.

The chain employs TRBV6-5 and TRBJ2-7, with TRBD2 as a possible D gene (6 bases). Trimming pared 6 bases from V and 7 bases from J, leaving 10 bases between. Germline V lookup: CDR1 MNHEY, CDR2 SVGAGI. The CDR3 is made up of 11 amino acids. Here the CDR3 DNA reads TGTGCCAGCAGGATGGGAGGTGAGCAGTACTTC. Translating it yields CASRMGGEQYF.

The gene calls are TRBV9 and TRBJ1-3; 8 bases map to TRBD1. Germline V CDR1 and CDR2: SGDLS, YYNGEE. The V gene end was trimmed by 3 bases and the J gene end by 2 bases; junction bases not matched to a gene: 4. The CDR3 spans 15 residues. CDR3 residues: CASSGTGLPGNTIYF. CDR3 in DNA: TGTGCCAGCAGCGGGACAGGGCTACCTGGAAACACCATATATTTT.